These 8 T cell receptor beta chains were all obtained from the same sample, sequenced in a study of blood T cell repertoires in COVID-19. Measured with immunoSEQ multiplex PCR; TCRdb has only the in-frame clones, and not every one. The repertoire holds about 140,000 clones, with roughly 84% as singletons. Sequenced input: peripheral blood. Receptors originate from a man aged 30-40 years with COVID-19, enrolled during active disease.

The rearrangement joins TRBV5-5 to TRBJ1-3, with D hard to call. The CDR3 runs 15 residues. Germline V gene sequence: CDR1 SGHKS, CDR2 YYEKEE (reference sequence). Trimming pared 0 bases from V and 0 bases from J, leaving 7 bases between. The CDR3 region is CASSLDVSSGNTIYF. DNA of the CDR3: TGTGCCAGCAGCTTGGATGTCAGCTCTGGAAACACCATATATTTT.

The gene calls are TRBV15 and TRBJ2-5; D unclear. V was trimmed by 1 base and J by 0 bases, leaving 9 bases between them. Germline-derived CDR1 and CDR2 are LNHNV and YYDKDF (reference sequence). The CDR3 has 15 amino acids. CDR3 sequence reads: CATSRAASHQETQYF. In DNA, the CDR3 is TGTGCCACCAGCAGAGCCGCCAGTCACCAAGAGACCCAGTACTTC.

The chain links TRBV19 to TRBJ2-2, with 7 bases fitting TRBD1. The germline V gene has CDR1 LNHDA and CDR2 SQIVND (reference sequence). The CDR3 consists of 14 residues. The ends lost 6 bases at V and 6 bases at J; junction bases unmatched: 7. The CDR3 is CASSRQGVPGELFF. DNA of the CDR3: TGTGCCAGTAGCAGGCAGGGGGTCCCCGGGGAGCTGTTTTTT. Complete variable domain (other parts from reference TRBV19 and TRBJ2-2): DGGITQSPKYLFRKEGQNVTLSCEQNLNHDAMYWYRQDPGQGLRLIYYSQIVNDFQKGDIAEGYSVSREKKESFPLTVTSAQKNPTAFYLCASSRQGVPGELFFGEGSRLTVL.

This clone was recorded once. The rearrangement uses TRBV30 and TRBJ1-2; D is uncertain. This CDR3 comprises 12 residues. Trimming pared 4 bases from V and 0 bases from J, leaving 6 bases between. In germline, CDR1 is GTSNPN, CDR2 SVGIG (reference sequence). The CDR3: CAWTVANYGYTF. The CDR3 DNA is TGTGCCTGGACGGTAGCTAACTATGGCTACACCTTC. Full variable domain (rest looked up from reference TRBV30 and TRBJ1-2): SQTIHQWPATLVQPVGSPLSLECTVEGTSNPNLYWYRQAAGRGLQLLFYSVGIGQISSEVPQNLSASRPQDRQFILSSKKLLLSDSGFYLCAWTVANYGYTFGSGTRLTVV.

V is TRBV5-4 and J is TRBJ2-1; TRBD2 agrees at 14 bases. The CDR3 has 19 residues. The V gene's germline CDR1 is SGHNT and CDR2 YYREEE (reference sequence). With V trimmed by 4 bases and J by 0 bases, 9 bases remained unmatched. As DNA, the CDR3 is TGTGCCAGCAGCCCTCCGGGACTAGCGGGAGTAAGCTCCTACAATGAGCAGTTCTTC. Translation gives CASSPPGLAGVSSYNEQFF.

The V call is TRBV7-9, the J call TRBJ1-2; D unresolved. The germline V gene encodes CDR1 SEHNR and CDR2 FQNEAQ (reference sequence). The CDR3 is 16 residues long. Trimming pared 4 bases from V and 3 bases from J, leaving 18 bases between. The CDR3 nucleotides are TGTGCCAGCAGCTCCTCTACACAGATCGGATACTATGGCTACACCTTC. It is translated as CASSSSTQIGYYGYTF.

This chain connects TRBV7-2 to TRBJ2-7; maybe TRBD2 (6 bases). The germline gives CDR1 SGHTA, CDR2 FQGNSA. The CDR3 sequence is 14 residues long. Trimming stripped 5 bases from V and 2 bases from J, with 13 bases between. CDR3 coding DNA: TGTGCCAGCAGCCCCGGGACTCCCACCTACGAGCAGTACTTC. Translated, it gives CASSPGTPTYEQYF.

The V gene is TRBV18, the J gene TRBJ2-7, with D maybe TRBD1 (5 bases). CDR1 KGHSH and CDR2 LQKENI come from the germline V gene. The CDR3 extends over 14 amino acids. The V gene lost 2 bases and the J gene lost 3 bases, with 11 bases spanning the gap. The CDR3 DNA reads TGTGCCAGCTCACCAAGCATAGACAGCTACGAGCAGTACTTC. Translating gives CASSPSIDSYEQYF.